The 20 T cell receptor beta chains in this list originate from one sample, sequenced in a study of OX40 agonist ivuxolimab in advanced cancers. Here immunoSEQ multiplex PCR was the method, and the copy in TCRdb shows in-frame clones only, minus some. Altogether about 100,000 clones are present, about 89% being singletons, with the ten largest covering 0.15% to 0.2%. The specimen was CD4+ or CD8+ T cells sorted from blood, collected in a trial of the OX40 agonist ivuxolimab. All receptors derive from an adult with an advanced solid tumor such as melanoma, head and neck, liver or kidney cancer.

The chain uses TRBV5-1 and TRBJ2-1; D not resolved. In germline, CDR1 is SGHRS, CDR2 YFSETQ. The CDR3 has 14 amino acids. Trimming stripped 4 bases from V and 0 bases from J, with 8 bases between. In DNA form, the CDR3 reads TGCGCCAGCAGCGGAGACGGCTCCTACAATGAGCAGTTCTTC. Its translation is CASSGDGSYNEQFF. Variable domain in full (rest from reference TRBV5-1 and TRBJ2-1): KAGVTQTPRYLIKTRGQQVTLSCSPISGHRSVSWYQQTPGQGLQFLFEYFSETQRNKGNFPGRFSGRQFSNSRSEMNVSTLELGDSALYLCASSGDGSYNEQFFGPGTRLTVL.

V gene TRBV4-2 combines with J gene TRBJ2-1; 9 nucleotides match TRBD2. Germline values: CDR1 LGHNA, CDR2 YNFKEQ. The CDR3 contains 19 residues. V was clipped by 4 bases and J by 7 bases; unmatched bases: 20. CDR3 in DNA: TGTGCCAGCAGCCGAGGAGGGGGACTAGCCGGGAGGGCGGGGAATGAGCAGTTCTTC. Translated, it gives CASSRGGGLAGRAGNEQFF.

The rearrangement links TRBV2 to TRBJ2-3; D remains ambiguous. With 2 bases removed from V and 3 bases from J, the gap between germline ends came to 9 bases. CDR3 length: 14 residues. Germline-derived CDR1 and CDR2 are SNHLY and FYNNEI. In DNA form, the CDR3 reads TGTGCCAGCAGTGAATGGGGATCGACAGATACGCAGTATTTT. Its protein is CASSEWGSTDTQYF.

CDR3 loop: CSARQQDTQYF. In DNA, the CDR3 is TGCAGTGCAAGACAGCAAGATACGCAGTATTTT. The J gene is TRBJ2-3, the V gene TRBV20-1, with D tentatively TRBD1 (5 bases). Deletions cut 6 bases from V and 5 bases from J, with 9 bases between. From germline, CDR1 is DFQATT and CDR2 SNEGSKA (reference sequence). This CDR3 is 11 amino acids long.

V and J are TRBV5-6 and TRBJ1-2; possible D gene TRBD1, 6 bases. V lost 4 bases to trimming and J lost 8 bases, with 12 bases between them. The germline gives CDR1 SGHDT, CDR2 YYEEEE. The CDR3 runs to 12 residues. DNA of the CDR3: TGTGCCAGCAGCCCAGGACAGCTCGGCTACACCTTC. Translated: CASSPGQLGYTF.

The chain combines TRBV29-1 with TRBJ2-7; D not resolved. V was cut by 4 bases and J by 4 bases, with 5 bases left in between. Germline CDR1 is SQVTM and CDR2 is ANQGSEA. CDR3 length: 10 residues. The CDR3 protein is CSVAEYEQYF. The CDR3 DNA sequence: TGCAGCGTTGCCGAATACGAGCAGTACTTC.

The chain joins TRBV5-1 to TRBJ1-5; D ambiguous. Trimming shortened V by 0 bases and J by 6 bases, and 10 bases separated the two germline ends. Germline V gives CDR1 SGHRS, CDR2 YFSETQ. The CDR3 consists of 14 residues. CDR3 in amino acids: CASSLVAEGQPQHF. The CDR3 nucleotides read TGCGCCAGCAGCTTGGTAGCAGAAGGTCAGCCCCAGCATTTT.

This clone was detected a few times. The chain couples TRBV4-1 to TRBJ1-2; the match to TRBD1 covers 8 bases. This CDR3 spans 17 amino acids. Germline CDR1 and CDR2: MGHRA and YSYEKL. Trimming cost V 0 bases and J 0 bases; bases outside gene matches: 6. The CDR3 region is CASSQDPGQGPNYGYTF. The CDR3 region has the DNA TGCGCCAGCAGCCAAGATCCCGGACAGGGTCCTAACTATGGCTACACCTTC.

V gene TRBV11-2 combines with J gene TRBJ2-7; TRBD2 agrees at 8 bases. Trimming took 3 bases from V and 0 from J; bases not matched to a gene: 1. The CDR3 covers 14 residues. CDR1 and CDR2 from the germline V gene are SGHAT and FQNNGV. CDR3 sequence: CASSLREDSYEQYF. In DNA form, the CDR3 reads TGTGCCAGCAGCTTGCGGGAGGACTCCTACGAGCAGTACTTC.

This sequence joins TRBV7-2 and TRBJ2-3; 12 bases line up with TRBD2. Germline CDR1 SGHTA, CDR2 FQGNSA. CDR3 length equals 16 residues. Trimming at V came to 5 bases and at J to 4 bases, leaving 7 bases not matched to a gene. The CDR3 protein is CASSLWTSGKSDTQYF. CDR3 DNA: TGTGCCAGCAGCCTTTGGACTAGCGGGAAGTCAGATACGCAGTATTTT. The variable domain in full, with the rest retrieved from reference TRBV7-2 and TRBJ2-3, is GAGVSQSPSNKVTEKGKDVELRCDPISGHTALYWYRQSLGQGLEFLIYFQGNSAPDKSGLPSDRFSAERTGGSVSTLTIQRTQQEDSAVYLCASSLWTSGKSDTQYFGPGTRLTVL.

CDR3 protein: CASSGDRGAFDEQFF. CDR3 sequence (DNA): TGTGCCAGCAGTGGGGACAGGGGGGCGTTCGATGAGCAGTTCTTC. The chain recombines TRBV25-1 with TRBJ2-1, with 11 bases fitting TRBD1. The ends lost 4 bases at V and 8 bases at J; junction bases unmatched: 7. CDR3 length equals 15 residues. Germline V gene data show CDR1 as MGHDK and CDR2 as SYGVNS. Drawing the rest from reference TRBV25-1 and TRBJ2-1, the complete variable domain is EADIYQTPRYLVIGTGKKITLECSQTMGHDKMYWYQQDPGMELHLIHYSYGVNSTEKGDLSSESTVSRIRTEHFPLTLESARPSHTSQYLCASSGDRGAFDEQFFGPGTRLTVL.

The chain couples TRBV4-1 to TRBJ1-3, with D uncertain. Trimming took 0 bases from V and 2 from J, leaving 14 bases between them. The germline V gene has CDR1 MGHRA and CDR2 YSYEKL. The CDR3 covers 17 residues. Here the CDR3 reads CASSQDATVGAGNTIYF. CDR3 sequence (DNA): TGCGCCAGCAGCCAAGATGCAACGGTTGGGGCTGGAAACACCATATATTTT.

This clone was observed a handful of times. The chain is built from TRBV29-1 and TRBJ1-1; 7 bases match TRBD1. Per the germline V gene, CDR1 is SQVTM and CDR2 is ANQGSEA. This CDR3 comprises 13 residues. V shed 3 bases and J 4 bases; nucleotides not matched to a gene: 5. CDR3 coding DNA: TGCAGCGTTGAGCCACAGGGGAGCACTGAAGCTTTCTTT. Translated: CSVEPQGSTEAFF.

The chain uses TRBV20-1 and TRBJ2-1; D is undetermined. The CDR3 loop spans 10 amino acids. Germline CDR1 reads DFQATT; CDR2 reads SNEGSKA (reference sequence). V lost 4 bases and J lost 15, with 13 bases in between. Here the CDR3 DNA reads TGCAGTGCTAAGGCGTTAGTCCCGTTCTTC. Its protein product is CSAKALVPFF.

In this sample, this clone turned up once. The chain recombines TRBV19 with TRBJ1-5; tentative D call: TRBD1 (5 bases). Trimming removed 5 bases from V and 6 bases from J, with 11 bases in between. The CDR3 has 13 residues. CDR1 and CDR2 from the germline V gene are LNHDA and SQIVND (reference sequence). CDR3 sequence reads: CASSSAGGQPQHF. CDR3 sequence (DNA): TGTGCCAGTAGTTCGGCGGGGGGTCAGCCCCAGCATTTT.

This rearrangement joins TRBV18 to TRBJ1-1; perhaps TRBD1 as D (6 bases). Between the trimmed V and J ends, which lost 3 bases and 1 base, there was a span of 12 bases. Germline CDR1 KGHSH, CDR2 LQKENI. This CDR3 spans 15 amino acids. The CDR3 coding sequence is TGTGCCAGCTCACCCAATCAGGGGCCGAACACTGAAGCTTTCTTT. It translates to CASSPNQGPNTEAFF.

The chain employs TRBV28 and TRBJ2-1; D is ambiguous. CDR1 is MDHEN, CDR2 SYDVKM, per germline. Trimming removed 2 bases at V and 2 bases at J, with 10 bases between. The CDR3 sequence is 15 residues long. The CDR3 sequence is CASSLEWVTYNEQFF. In DNA form, the CDR3 reads TGTGCCAGCAGTTTAGAATGGGTCACCTACAATGAGCAGTTCTTC.

J is TRBJ2-7 and V is TRBV23-1; D is tentatively TRBD1 or TRBD2 (5 bases each). TRBV23-1 belongs to the ORF category, with a function that is uncertain. The germline V and J ends were trimmed by 3 bases and 3 bases, with 21 bases remaining between them. CDR3 size: 17 residues. In DNA form, the CDR3 reads TGCGCCAGCAGTCATCCCCGGGGCCCCGGATCCTACTACGAGCAGTACTTC. Protein sequence: CASSHPRGPGSYYEQYF.

The chain joins TRBV18 to TRBJ2-3, with no clear D. The germline gives CDR1 KGHSH, CDR2 LQKENI. Trimming took off 3 bases at V and 6 bases at J, with 7 bases between the two ends. The CDR3 has 12 residues. The DNA of the CDR3 is TGTGCCAGCTCACCCTCCTGGGATACGCAGTATTTT. Protein: CASSPSWDTQYF. The complete variable domain, with remaining parts taken from reference TRBV18 and TRBJ2-3, reads NAGVMQNPRHLVRRRGQEARLRCSPMKGHSHVYWYRQLPEEGLKFMVYLQKENIIDESGMPKERFSAEFPKEGPSILRIQQVVRGDSAAYFCASSPSWDTQYFGPGTRLTVL.

The chain uses TRBV6-5 and TRBJ1-1; D is undetermined. The CDR3 covers 16 residues. The V end was cut by 2 bases, the J end by 1 base, with 14 bases between. In germline, CDR1 is MNHEY, CDR2 SVGAGI. CDR3 protein: CASSYRRVPRNTEAFF. The CDR3 nucleotides are TGTGCCAGCAGTTACCGTAGGGTCCCGAGGAACACTGAAGCTTTCTTT.